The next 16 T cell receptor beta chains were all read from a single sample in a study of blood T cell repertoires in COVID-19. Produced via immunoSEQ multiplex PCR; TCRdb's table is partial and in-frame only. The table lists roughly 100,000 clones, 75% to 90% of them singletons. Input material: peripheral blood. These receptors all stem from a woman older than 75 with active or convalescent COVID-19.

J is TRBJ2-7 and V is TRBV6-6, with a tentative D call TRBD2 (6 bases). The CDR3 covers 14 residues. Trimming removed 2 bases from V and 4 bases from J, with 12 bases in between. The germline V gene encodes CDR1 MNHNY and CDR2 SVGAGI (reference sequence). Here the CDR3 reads CASSYGGTVYEQYF. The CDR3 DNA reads TGTGCCAGCAGTTACGGCGGGACGGTTTACGAGCAGTACTTC.

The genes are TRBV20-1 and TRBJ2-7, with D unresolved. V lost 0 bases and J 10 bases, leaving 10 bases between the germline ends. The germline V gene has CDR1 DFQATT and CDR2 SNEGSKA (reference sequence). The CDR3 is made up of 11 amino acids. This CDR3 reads CSARDFPGQYF. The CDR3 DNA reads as TGCAGTGCTAGAGATTTCCCGGGTCAGTACTTC.

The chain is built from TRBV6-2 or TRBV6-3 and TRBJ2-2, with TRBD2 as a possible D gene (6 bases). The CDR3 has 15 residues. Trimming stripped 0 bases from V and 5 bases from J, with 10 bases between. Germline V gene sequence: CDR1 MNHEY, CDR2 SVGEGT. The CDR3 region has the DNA TGTGCCAGCAGTTACTCGGGAGGACAAACCGGGGAGCTGTTTTTT. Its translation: CASSYSGGQTGELFF.

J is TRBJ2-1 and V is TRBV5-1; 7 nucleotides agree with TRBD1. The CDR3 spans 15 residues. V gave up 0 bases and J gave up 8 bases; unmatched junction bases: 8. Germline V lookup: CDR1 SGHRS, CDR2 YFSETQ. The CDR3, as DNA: TGCGCCAGCAGCTTGGCTAGGGCAGGGGGTGATGAGCAGTTCTTC. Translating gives CASSLARAGGDEQFF.

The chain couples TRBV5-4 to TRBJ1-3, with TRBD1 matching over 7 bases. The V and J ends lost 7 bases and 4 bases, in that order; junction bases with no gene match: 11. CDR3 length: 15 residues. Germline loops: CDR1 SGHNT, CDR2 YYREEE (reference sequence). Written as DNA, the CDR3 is TGTGCCAGCTCCAAGGGACAGCCTGGGGGAAACACCATATATTTT. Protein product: CASSKGQPGGNTIYF.

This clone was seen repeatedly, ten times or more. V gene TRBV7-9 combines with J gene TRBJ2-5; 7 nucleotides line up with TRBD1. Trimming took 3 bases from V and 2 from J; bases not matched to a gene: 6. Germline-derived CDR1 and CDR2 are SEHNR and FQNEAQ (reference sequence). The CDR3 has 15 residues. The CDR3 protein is CASSLKGAGQETQYF. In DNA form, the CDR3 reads TGTGCCAGCAGCTTGAAGGGGGCAGGGCAAGAGACCCAGTACTTC.

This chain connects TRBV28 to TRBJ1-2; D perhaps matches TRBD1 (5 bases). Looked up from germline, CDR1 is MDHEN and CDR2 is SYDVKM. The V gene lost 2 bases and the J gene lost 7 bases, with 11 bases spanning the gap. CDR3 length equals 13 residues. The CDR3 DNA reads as TGTGCCAGCAGTTTAGGCAGGGAGGGTGGCTACACCTTC. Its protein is CASSLGREGGYTF.

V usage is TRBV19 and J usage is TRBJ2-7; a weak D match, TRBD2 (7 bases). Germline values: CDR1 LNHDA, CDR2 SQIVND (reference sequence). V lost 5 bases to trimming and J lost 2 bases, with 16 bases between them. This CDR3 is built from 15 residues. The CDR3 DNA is TGTGCCAGTAGTGCGGGGGCCCGACAGACCTACGAGCAGTACTTC. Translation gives CASSAGARQTYEQYF.

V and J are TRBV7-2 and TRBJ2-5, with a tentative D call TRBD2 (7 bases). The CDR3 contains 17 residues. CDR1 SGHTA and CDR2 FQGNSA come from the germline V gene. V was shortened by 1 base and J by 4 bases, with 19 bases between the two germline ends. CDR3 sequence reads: CASSLGGRPGGPETQYF. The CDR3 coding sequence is TGTGCCAGCAGCTTAGGAGGGAGGCCGGGGGGCCCAGAGACCCAGTACTTC.

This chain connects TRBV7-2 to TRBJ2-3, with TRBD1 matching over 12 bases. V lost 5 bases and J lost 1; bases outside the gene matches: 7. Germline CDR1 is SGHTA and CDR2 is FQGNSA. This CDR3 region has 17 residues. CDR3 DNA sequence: TGTGCCAGCAGCGCTAAGGGACAGGGGGCACGCACAGATACGCAGTATTTT. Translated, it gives CASSAKGQGARTDTQYF. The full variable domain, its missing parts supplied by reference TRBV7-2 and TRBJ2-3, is GAGVSQSPSNKVTEKGKDVELRCDPISGHTALYWYRQSLGQGLEFLIYFQGNSAPDKSGLPSDRFSAERTGGSVSTLTIQRTQQEDSAVYLCASSAKGQGARTDTQYFGPGTRLTVL.

The CDR3 nucleotides read TGTGCCTGGAGTGTACTACATAGCACTGAAGCTTTCTTT. It is translated as CAWSVLHSTEAFF. V gene TRBV30 combines with J gene TRBJ1-1, with unresolved D. Germline values: CDR1 GTSNPN, CDR2 SVGIG (reference sequence). The CDR3 is 13 amino acids. With 0 bases removed from V and 4 bases from J, the gap between germline ends came to 9 bases.

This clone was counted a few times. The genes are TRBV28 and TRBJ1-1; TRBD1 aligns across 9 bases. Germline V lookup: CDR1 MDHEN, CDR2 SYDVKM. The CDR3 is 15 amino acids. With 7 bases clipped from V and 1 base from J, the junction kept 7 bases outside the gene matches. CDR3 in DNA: TGTGCCAGCACCACAGGGGGCGAGGGGAACACTGAAGCTTTCTTT. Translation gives CASTTGGEGNTEAFF.

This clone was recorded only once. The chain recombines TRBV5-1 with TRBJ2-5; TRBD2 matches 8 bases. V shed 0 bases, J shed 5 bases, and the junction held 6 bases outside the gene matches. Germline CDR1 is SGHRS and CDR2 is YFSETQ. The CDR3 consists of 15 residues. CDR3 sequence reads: CASSLGPGGPETQYF. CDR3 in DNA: TGCGCCAGCAGCTTGGGACCGGGAGGGCCCGAGACCCAGTACTTC.

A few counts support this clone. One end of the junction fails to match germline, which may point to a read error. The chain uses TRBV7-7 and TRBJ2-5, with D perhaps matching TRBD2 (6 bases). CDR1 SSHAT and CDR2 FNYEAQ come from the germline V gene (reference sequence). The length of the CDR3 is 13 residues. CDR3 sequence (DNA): TGTGCTAGCAGCTTGGAGGGCTTGGGGACCCAGTACTTC. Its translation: CASSLEGLGTQYF.

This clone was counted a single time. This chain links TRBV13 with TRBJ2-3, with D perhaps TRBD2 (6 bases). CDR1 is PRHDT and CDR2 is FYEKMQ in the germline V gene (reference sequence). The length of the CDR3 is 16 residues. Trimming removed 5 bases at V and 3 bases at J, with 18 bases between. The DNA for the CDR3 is TGTGCCAGCAGCCCCGGGAGTGGCTTGAGGACAGATACGCAGTATTTT. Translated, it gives CASSPGSGLRTDTQYF.

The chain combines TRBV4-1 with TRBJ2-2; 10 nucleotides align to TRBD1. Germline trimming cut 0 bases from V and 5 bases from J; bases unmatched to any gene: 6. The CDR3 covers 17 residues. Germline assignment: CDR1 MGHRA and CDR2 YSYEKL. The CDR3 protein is CASSQDVRTGGTGELFF. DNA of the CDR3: TGCGCCAGCAGCCAAGATGTGAGGACAGGGGGAACCGGGGAGCTGTTTTTT.